This T cell receptor beta chain was identified during a study of radiotherapy plus CTLA-4 blockade in lung cancer. On the study more broadly: The study recorded objective responses in 18% of patients and disease control in 31%. Notes on the study in general: TCR clones from tumors expanded in blood after radiotherapy plus ipilimumab.

Data came from immunoSEQ multiplex PCR; TCRdb stores just in-frame clones and leaves some out. The table records tens of thousands of clones, roughly four fifths of them present only once. This CDR3 spans 16 amino acids. J was trimmed by 6 bases and V by 4 bases; bases with no gene match: 10. Germline CDR1 is LNHNV and CDR2 is YYDKDF (reference sequence). On this clone itself: The antigen is undetermined.

The TCR originated in a human donor with non-small cell lung cancer who had stable disease on radiotherapy plus ipilimumab. The chain couples TRBV15 to TRBJ2-2; 8 positions match TRBD1. The source material was peripheral blood, sampled from a patient treated with radiotherapy plus ipilimumab. The CDR3 reads CATSTRTGSRAGELFF. The CDR3 nucleotides are TGTGCCACCAGCACCCGGACAGGGTCAAGGGCCGGGGAGCTGTTTTTT. Full variable domain (rest looked up from reference TRBV15 and TRBJ2-2): DAMVIQNPRYQVTQFGKPVTLSCSQTLNHNVMYWYQQKSSQAPKLLFHYYDKDFNNEADTPDNFQSRRPNTSFCFLDIRSPGLGDTAMYLCATSTRTGSRAGELFFGEGSRLTVL.